This paragraph covers one T cell receptor (beta chain) sequence. Its matching antigen is unknown. These data are taken from a study of T cell responses to AZD1222 COVID-19 vaccine. Overall study context: Second-dose schedules of about 4 or about 12 weeks were combined. Whole-study results and caveats: The peak T cell response came first, and repertoires were sampled only after it. Females outnumbered males among donors, who were mostly white British; clonal diversity was possibly underestimated.

Repertoires were generated with immunoSEQ multiplex PCR, while TCRdb's copy carries only in-frame clones and drops some. The repertoire includes fewer than 200,000 clones, over 80% of them detected once, and under 7.5% sits in the top ten. The CDR3 has 13 residues. The germline CDR1 and CDR2 sequences are MNHEY and SMNVEV (reference sequence). V lost 5 bases, J lost 7 bases, and 14 bases lay in between. Sequenced material: peripheral blood, taken on day 0 of AZD1222 vaccination. J is TRBJ1-1 and V is TRBV27; D gene unclear. The source is an adult in good health. The DNA for the CDR3 is TGTGCCAGCAGTGCCCGTTCCCTCTTTGAAGCTTTCTTT. Translation gives CASSARSLFEAFF.